The 32 T cell receptor beta chains presented below share a single source sample, sequenced in a study of blood T cell repertoires in COVID-19. Data came from immunoSEQ multiplex PCR; TCRdb stores just in-frame clones and leaves some out. Of 150,000 to 180,000 clones detected, roughly 82% appear once; the ten largest clones hold nearly 10%. Sample: peripheral blood. These receptors came from a woman aged 45-65 years with acute or convalescent COVID-19.

This CDR3 is CASFWSSGNTIYF. The DNA of the CDR3 is TGTGCCAGTTTCTGGAGCTCTGGAAACACCATATATTTT. The genes are TRBV6-5 and TRBJ1-3, with D unclear. CDR3 size: 13 residues. V was pared by 9 bases and J by 0 bases, with 9 bases between. CDR1 is MNHEY, CDR2 SVGAGI, per germline.

CDR3 DNA sequence: TGTGCCAGCAGCGTAGCGCCGATTCGGACACCCTACAATGAGCAGTTCTTC. It is translated as CASSVAPIRTPYNEQFF. The chain uses TRBV9 and TRBJ2-1, with a weak D call TRBD1 (5 bases). Trimming took off 0 bases at V and 2 bases at J, with 15 bases between the two ends. CDR1 is SGDLS, CDR2 YYNGEE, per germline. The CDR3 is 17 amino acids.

This clone was detected only once. The V and J genes are TRBV10-3 and TRBJ2-1; 10 bases are shared with TRBD2. The J segment lost 4 bases and the V segment lost 3 bases, leaving 6 bases of the junction unmatched. Germline V CDR1 and CDR2: ENHRY, SYGVKD. There are 16 residues in the CDR3. The DNA of the CDR3 is TGTGCCATCAGTGACCTAGCGGGAGAAGGGTACAATGAGCAGTTCTTC. It specifies CAISDLAGEGYNEQFF.

This clone appeared a single time. J is TRBJ1-1 and V is TRBV5-5; possible D gene TRBD1, 5 bases. In germline, CDR1 is SGHKS, CDR2 YYEKEE (reference sequence). V was pared by 1 base and J by 1 base, with 14 bases between. This CDR3 spans 16 amino acids. CDR3 nucleotides: TGTGCCAGCAGCTTGAGATCTGGCAGGGCGAACACTGAAGCTTTCTTT. Translating gives CASSLRSGRANTEAFF.

The chain uses TRBV7-2 and TRBJ2-2, with D perhaps TRBD2 (7 bases). V gave up 7 bases and J gave up 1 base, with 16 bases separating them. Germline lookup yields CDR1 SGHTA and CDR2 FQGNSA. The CDR3 length is 16 residues. The DNA for the CDR3 is TGTGCCAGCATCGTCGGCGGGGGCTTGAACACCGGGGAGCTGTTTTTT. Protein product: CASIVGGGLNTGELFF.

This chain joins TRBV11-2 and TRBJ2-5; TRBD1 matches 8 bases. Germline CDR1 SGHAT, CDR2 FQNNGV. The ends lost 0 bases at V and 5 bases at J; junction bases unmatched: 8. The CDR3 is made up of 16 amino acids. In DNA form, the CDR3 reads TGTGCCAGCAGCTTAGATCGGGCAGGGGGCGTGGAGACCCAGTACTTC. Encoded protein: CASSLDRAGGVETQYF.

This chain links TRBV9 with TRBJ2-7, with a weak D call TRBD1 (6 bases). Germline values: CDR1 SGDLS, CDR2 YYNGEE. V shed 0 bases and J shed 4 bases, with 11 bases lying between them. There are 14 residues in the CDR3. The CDR3 is CASSVEGTGYEQYF. The CDR3, as DNA: TGTGCCAGCAGCGTAGAGGGAACAGGGTACGAGCAGTACTTC.

The rearrangement uses TRBV11-2 and TRBJ1-2; 9 bases fit TRBD1. This CDR3 contains 14 residues. V lost 5 bases to trimming and J lost 4 bases; unmatched junction nucleotides: 5. CDR1 is SGHAT, CDR2 FQNNGV, per germline. CDR3 in DNA: TGTGCCAGCAGCAGAGTGGGACAGGGCTATGGCTACACCTTC. Translating gives CASSRVGQGYGYTF.

The gene calls are TRBV19 and TRBJ1-2; D is unclear. Germline V gene lookup returns CDR1 LNHDA and CDR2 SQIVND (reference sequence). V gave up 3 bases and J gave up 8 bases, with 13 bases separating them. This CDR3 is built from 13 residues. The DNA of the CDR3 is TGTGCCAGTAGTATCGCGGTTCGTGGGGGCTACACCTTC. Its translation is CASSIAVRGGYTF.

V usage is TRBV5-1 and J usage is TRBJ2-5; the match to TRBD2 covers 7 bases. V trimming: 0 bases; J trimming: 1 base; junction bases outside the gene matches: 3. CDR3 size: 15 residues. The germline gives CDR1 SGHRS, CDR2 YFSETQ. The CDR3, as DNA: TGCGCCAGCAGCTTGGCCCCTAGCGGCCAAGAGACCCAGTACTTC. It codes for CASSLAPSGQETQYF.

CDR3 sequence reads: CASGTGVRYGYTF. The CDR3 DNA is TGCGCCAGCGGGACAGGGGTTCGGTATGGCTACACCTTC. V gene TRBV5-1 combines with J gene TRBJ1-2, with 10 bases lining up with TRBD1. Per germline, CDR1 SGHRS and CDR2 YFSETQ. The trim removed 7 bases at V and 5 bases at J, leaving 5 bases unmatched. This CDR3 is 13 amino acids long.

This clone was detected only a few times. Distinct nucleotide sequences in the sample also encode this CDR3. This chain uses TRBV20-1 with TRBJ1-3; unclear D gene. With 3 bases removed from V and 10 bases from J, the gap between germline ends came to 10 bases. The CDR3 consists of 11 residues. The V gene's germline CDR1 is DFQATT and CDR2 SNEGSKA (reference sequence). The CDR3 spells CSARLLDTIYF. The DNA of the CDR3 is TGCAGTGCTAGGTTACTCGATACCATATATTTT.

This sequence joins TRBV5-4 and TRBJ2-5; no clear D. This CDR3 comprises 14 residues. V was trimmed by 1 base and J by 3 bases, leaving 10 bases between them. Germline CDR1 is SGHNT and CDR2 is YYREEE (reference sequence). CDR3 residues: CASSLTATEETQYF. The CDR3 DNA reads as TGTGCCAGCAGCTTGACGGCGACTGAAGAGACCCAGTACTTC.

This clone appeared a single time. The rearrangement links TRBV12-3 or TRBV12-4 to TRBJ1-6, with a possible D match to TRBD1 (6 bases). The CDR3 extends over 13 amino acids. V gave up 8 bases and J gave up 7 bases, with 12 bases separating them. The DNA for the CDR3 is TGTGCCAGCGACAGGTTCGGGAATTCACCCCTCCACTTT. The encoded protein is CASDRFGNSPLHF.

The J gene is TRBJ2-1, the V gene TRBV2; weak D call: TRBD2 (7 bases). Germline assignment: CDR1 SNHLY and CDR2 FYNNEI. Trimming removed 8 bases from V and 5 bases from J, with 19 bases in between. CDR3 length: 15 amino acids. The CDR3, as DNA: TGTGCCAGCGGGGGTTCGGCGGGGGCTAACAATGAGCAGTTCTTC. This translates into CASGGSAGANNEQFF.

The genes are TRBV9 and TRBJ2-3; TRBD2 agrees at 13 bases. After removal of 4 bases from V and 0 bases from J, the junction contained 11 bases not matched to a gene. Per germline, CDR1 SGDLS and CDR2 YYNGEE. The CDR3 covers 19 residues. The CDR3 coding sequence is TGTGCCAGCAGCTCACCGGGACTAGCGGGGAAAACTAGCACAGATACGCAGTATTTT. This encodes CASSSPGLAGKTSTDTQYF.

This sequence joins TRBV3-1 (or the pseudogene TRBV3-2) and TRBJ1-4; 8 nucleotides align to TRBD1. The CDR3 runs to 16 residues. CDR1 and CDR2 from the germline V gene are LGHDT and YNNKEL (reference sequence). J lost 3 bases, V lost 3 bases, and 6 bases had no gene match. This CDR3 reads CASSHVDRGPNEKLFF. CDR3 bases: TGTGCCAGCAGCCACGTCGACAGGGGACCTAATGAAAAACTGTTTTTT.

The rearrangement uses TRBV2 and TRBJ2-7; the match to TRBD1 covers 9 bases. This CDR3 region has 15 residues. V was pared by 5 bases and J by 3 bases, with 8 bases of the junction left unmatched. Germline V gene data show CDR1 as SNHLY and CDR2 as FYNNEI. CDR3 DNA: TGTGCCAGCAGTTTACAGGGGGCCCAGAGCTACGAGCAGTACTTC. It translates to CASSLQGAQSYEQYF.

This clone was seen a single time. The chain uses TRBV6-2 or TRBV6-3 and TRBJ2-7; TRBD1 matches 11 bases. CDR3 length equals 14 residues. Per the germline V gene, CDR1 is MNHEY and CDR2 is SVGEGT. Losses at the gene ends were 5 bases for V and 3 bases for J; bases not matched to a gene: 3. CDR3 loop: CASSRDRGVYEQYF. CDR3 bases: TGTGCCAGCAGTCGGGACAGGGGGGTCTACGAGCAGTACTTC.

The rearrangement joins TRBV28 to TRBJ2-1; the D is unclear. V lost 2 bases, J lost 10 bases, and 12 bases lay in between. From germline, CDR1 is MDHEN and CDR2 SYDVKM. This CDR3 contains 13 residues. The CDR3 sequence: CASSLVRLGEQFF. For the CDR3, the DNA is TGTGCCAGCAGTTTAGTACGGCTCGGGGAGCAGTTCTTC.

A remark on this clone: One end of the junction does not line up with germline, which may come from a read error. The genes are TRBV6-2 or TRBV6-3 and TRBJ1-6; tentatively, D is TRBD1 (5 bases). This CDR3 has 15 residues. Germline V lookup: CDR1 MNHEY, CDR2 SVGEGT. CDR3 in amino acids: CASSYRDSFNSPLHF. In DNA, the CDR3 is TGTGCCAGCAGTTACCGGGACTCCTTTAATTCACCCCTCCACTTT.

Notes on this clone: The same CDR3 is also encoded by other DNA sequences in this sample. The chain uses TRBV19 and TRBJ1-2; D is possibly TRBD1 (5 bases). The germline V gene encodes CDR1 LNHDA and CDR2 SQIVND (reference sequence). The germline V and J ends were trimmed by 4 bases and 8 bases, with 14 bases remaining between them. The CDR3 sequence is 13 residues long. The CDR3 reads CASSRGGGGGYTF. Here the CDR3 DNA reads TGTGCCAGTAGTAGGGGAGGCGGGGGGGGCTACACCTTC.

This clone occurred a few times. The genes are TRBV7-2 and TRBJ1-1; TRBD1 might be the D (6 bases). V dropped 6 bases and J dropped 6 bases, with 20 bases sitting between them. Germline CDR1 reads SGHTA; CDR2 reads FQGNSA. The CDR3 is 15 residues long. The chain's CDR3 is CASSTRRGSGSEAFF. DNA for the CDR3: TGTGCCAGCAGTACCCGCAGGGGCTCGGGCTCTGAAGCTTTCTTT.

V gene TRBV11-2 combines with J gene TRBJ2-1; 7 bases are shared with TRBD2. Germline CDR1 is SGHAT and CDR2 is FQNNGV. Unmatched junction bases numbered 20, after V lost 4 bases and J lost 14 bases. This CDR3 contains 16 residues. The CDR3 protein is CASSSIRLAPTYKKFF. CDR3 bases: TGTGCCAGCAGCTCGATTAGACTAGCACCAACGTATAAGAAGTTCTTC.

This rearrangement joins TRBV30 to TRBJ1-1; unclear D gene. The V and J ends lost 0 bases and 8 bases respectively, with 16 bases between them. The CDR3 is 14 amino acids. CDR1 and CDR2 (germline): GTSNPN, SVGIG (reference sequence). The CDR3, as DNA: TGTGCCTGGAGTGTAAGGTCGGCAGGCCTCGAAGCTTTCTTT. Translating gives CAWSVRSAGLEAFF.

This clone was detected a few times. The junction does not match germline at one end; this may be a read error. The rearrangement uses TRBV12-3 or TRBV12-4 and TRBJ1-4; D not resolved. CDR3 length: 13 amino acids. The CDR3 DNA reads TGTGCCAGCAGGTTAGGGAGCGCTGAAAAACTGTTTTTT. This codes for CASRLGSAEKLFF.

This clone came up a few times. The chain recombines TRBV3-1 (or the pseudogene TRBV3-2) with TRBJ2-1; 9 positions agree with TRBD2. Per the germline V gene, CDR1 is LGHDT and CDR2 is YNNKEL (reference sequence). The CDR3 covers 15 residues. J gave up 8 bases and V 5 bases, and 10 bases lay outside the gene matches. DNA of the CDR3: TGTGCCAGCAGCTTAGCGGGGGATATCGCCCATGAGCAGTTCTTC. It is translated as CASSLAGDIAHEQFF.

The chain employs TRBV7-3 and TRBJ2-7, with 11 positions matching TRBD2. V lost 4 bases to trimming and J lost 4 bases; unmatched junction nucleotides: 3. Germline loops: CDR1 SGHTA, CDR2 FQGTGA. The CDR3 sequence is 14 residues long. The CDR3 sequence is CASSSTSGSYEQYF. In nucleotides, the CDR3 is TGTGCCAGCAGCTCCACTAGCGGGAGTTACGAGCAGTACTTC.

V gene TRBV6-4 combines with J gene TRBJ1-1, with D maybe TRBD1 (5 bases). Germline CDR1 is MRHNA and CDR2 is SNTAGT. Trimming shortened V by 6 bases and J by 4 bases, and 12 bases separated the two germline ends. The CDR3 contains 13 residues. The CDR3 reads CASRAGIGTEAFF. The CDR3 DNA sequence: TGTGCCAGCAGGGCAGGGATTGGCACTGAAGCTTTCTTT.

The V and J genes are TRBV4-2 and TRBJ2-3; 15 bases map to TRBD2. CDR3 size: 20 residues. Germline assignment: CDR1 LGHNA and CDR2 YNFKEQ. V shed 2 bases and J 1 base; nucleotides not matched to a gene: 10. CDR3 amino acids: CASSQLPGLAGGKRTDTQYF. CDR3 coding DNA: TGTGCCAGCAGCCAATTACCGGGACTAGCGGGAGGCAAACGCACAGATACGCAGTATTTT.

The V gene is TRBV7-8, the J gene TRBJ1-5; 9 bases are a match to TRBD1. CDR1 SGHVS and CDR2 FQNEAQ come from the germline V gene. The V segment lost 3 bases and the J segment 2 bases; nucleotides outside the gene matches: 11. The CDR3 extends over 18 amino acids. The DNA for the CDR3 is TGTGCCAGCAGCTTCGATGGACAGGGGCGAAGGGGCAATCAGCCCCAGCATTTT. This sequence encodes CASSFDGQGRRGNQPQHF.

The chain recombines TRBV9 with TRBJ2-7; the match to TRBD1 covers 9 bases. The germline CDR1 and CDR2 sequences are SGDLS and YYNGEE. V was clipped by 1 base and J by 3 bases; unmatched bases: 8. The CDR3 runs 16 residues. This CDR3 is CASSVNAGQGLYEQYF. The CDR3 coding sequence is TGTGCCAGCAGCGTAAACGCCGGACAGGGGCTCTACGAGCAGTACTTC.